This paragraph reports one T cell receptor (beta chain). The antigen remains unidentified. This record comes from a study of T cell responses to AZD1222 COVID-19 vaccine. Study information: Second-dose schedules of about 4 or about 12 weeks were combined.

Whole-study findings and limits: Within unmutated variant regions lay the reported targets of nearly half of spike-specific TCRs. The donor cohort was predominantly white British with a female majority, and clonal diversity may have been underestimated. AZD1222 recipients seropositive at baseline numbered only five to seven.

The germline V gene has CDR1 KGHSH and CDR2 LQKENI. The CDR3 spans 16 residues. V lost 3 bases and J lost 0, with 12 bases in between. Libraries were prepared by immunoSEQ multiplex PCR; TCRdb keeps only in-frame clonotypes and omits some of them. The sample gives about 180,000 clones, roughly 89% of which show up once; 1.5% to 2% is in the top ten. V and J are TRBV18 and TRBJ1-3; D gene unclear. Material: peripheral blood, obtained on day 0 of AZD1222 vaccination. This TCR was recovered from an adult in good health. CDR3: CASSPGGPRSGNTIYF. The CDR3 bases are TGTGCCAGCTCACCGGGAGGTCCCCGCTCTGGAAACACCATATATTTT.